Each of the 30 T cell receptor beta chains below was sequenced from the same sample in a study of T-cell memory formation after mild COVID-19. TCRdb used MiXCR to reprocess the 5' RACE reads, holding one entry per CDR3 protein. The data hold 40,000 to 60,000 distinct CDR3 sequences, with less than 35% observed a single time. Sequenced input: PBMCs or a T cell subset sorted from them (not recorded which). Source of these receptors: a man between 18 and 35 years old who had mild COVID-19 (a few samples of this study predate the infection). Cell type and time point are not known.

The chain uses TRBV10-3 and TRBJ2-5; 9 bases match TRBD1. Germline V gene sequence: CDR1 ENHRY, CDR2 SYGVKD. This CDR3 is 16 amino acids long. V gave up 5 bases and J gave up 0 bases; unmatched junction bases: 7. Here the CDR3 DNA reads TGTGCCATCAGTTGGACAGGGGATACGTACCAAGAGACCCAGTACTTC. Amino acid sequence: CAISWTGDTYQETQYF.

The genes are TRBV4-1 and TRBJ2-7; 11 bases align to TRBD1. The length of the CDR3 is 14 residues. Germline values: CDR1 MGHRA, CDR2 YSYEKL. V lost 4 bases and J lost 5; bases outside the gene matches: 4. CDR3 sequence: CASSPGQGANEQYF. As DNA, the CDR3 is TGCGCCAGCAGCCCCGGACAGGGGGCAAACGAGCAGTACTTC.

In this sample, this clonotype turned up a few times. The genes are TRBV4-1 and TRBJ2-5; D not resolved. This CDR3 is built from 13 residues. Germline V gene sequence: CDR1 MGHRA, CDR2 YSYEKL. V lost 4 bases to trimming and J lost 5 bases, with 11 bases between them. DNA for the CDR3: TGCGCCAGCAGCCCCCCGGTTCTGGAGACCCAGTACTTC. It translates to CASSPPVLETQYF.

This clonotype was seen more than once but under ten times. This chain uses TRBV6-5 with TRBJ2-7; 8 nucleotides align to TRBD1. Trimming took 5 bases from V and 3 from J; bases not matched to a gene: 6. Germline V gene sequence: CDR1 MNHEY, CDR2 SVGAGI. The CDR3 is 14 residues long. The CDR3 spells CASSPGQGIYEQYF. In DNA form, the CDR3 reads TGTGCCAGCAGTCCTGGACAGGGAATCTACGAGCAGTACTTC.

CDR3 sequence reads: CASSLAGSSYEQYF. As DNA, the CDR3 is TGTGCCAGCAGTTTAGCCGGGAGTTCCTACGAGCAGTACTTC. The chain is built from TRBV12-3 or TRBV12-4 and TRBJ2-7, with a tentative D call TRBD2 (6 bases). The CDR3 extends over 14 amino acids. With 0 bases removed from V and 1 base from J, the gap between germline ends came to 7 bases.

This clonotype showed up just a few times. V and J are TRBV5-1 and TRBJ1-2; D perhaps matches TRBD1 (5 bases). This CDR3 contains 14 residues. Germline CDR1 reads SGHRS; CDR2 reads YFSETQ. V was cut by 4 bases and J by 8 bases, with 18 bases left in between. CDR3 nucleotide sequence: TGCGCCAGCAGCCGGGGGATCCGAAGTGGGGGCTACACCTTC. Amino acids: CASSRGIRSGGYTF.

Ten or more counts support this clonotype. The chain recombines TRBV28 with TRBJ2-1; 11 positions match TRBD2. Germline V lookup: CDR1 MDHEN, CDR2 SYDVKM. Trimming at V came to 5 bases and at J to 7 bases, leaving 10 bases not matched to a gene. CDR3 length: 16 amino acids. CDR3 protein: CASSVNSPSGGNEQFF. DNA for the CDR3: TGTGCCAGCAGTGTCAATTCACCTAGCGGGGGGAATGAGCAGTTCTTC.

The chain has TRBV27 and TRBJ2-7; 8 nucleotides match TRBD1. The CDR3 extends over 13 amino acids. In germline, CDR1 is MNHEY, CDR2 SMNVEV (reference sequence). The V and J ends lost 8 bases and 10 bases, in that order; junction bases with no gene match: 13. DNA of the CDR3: TGTGCCAGCCCTTCTGGGACAGGACCCAACCAGTACGTC. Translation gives CASPSGTGPNQYV.

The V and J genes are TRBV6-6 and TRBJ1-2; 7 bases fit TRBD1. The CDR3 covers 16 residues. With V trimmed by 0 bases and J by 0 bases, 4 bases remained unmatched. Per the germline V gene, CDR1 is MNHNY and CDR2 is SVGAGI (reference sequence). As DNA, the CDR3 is TGTGCCAGCAGTTACTCGGCGCAGGGGGCTAACTATGGCTACACCTTC. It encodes CASSYSAQGANYGYTF.

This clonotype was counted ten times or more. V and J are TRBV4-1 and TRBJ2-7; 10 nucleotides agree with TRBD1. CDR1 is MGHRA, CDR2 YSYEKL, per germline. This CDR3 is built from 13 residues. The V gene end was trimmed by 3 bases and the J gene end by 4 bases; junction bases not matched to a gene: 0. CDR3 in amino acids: CASSQDRGYEQYF. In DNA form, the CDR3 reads TGCGCCAGCAGCCAGGACAGGGGGTACGAGCAGTACTTC.

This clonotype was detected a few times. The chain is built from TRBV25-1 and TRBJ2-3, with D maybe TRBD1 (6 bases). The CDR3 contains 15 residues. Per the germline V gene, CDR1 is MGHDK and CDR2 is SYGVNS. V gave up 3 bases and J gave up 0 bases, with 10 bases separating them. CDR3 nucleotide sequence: TGTGCCAGCAGTGACGGACAGAGAAGCACAGATACGCAGTATTTT. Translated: CASSDGQRSTDTQYF. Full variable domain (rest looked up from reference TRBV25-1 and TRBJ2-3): EADIYQTPRYLVIGTGKKITLECSQTMGHDKMYWYQQDPGMELHLIHYSYGVNSTEKGDLSSESTVSRIRTEHFPLTLESARPSHTSQYLCASSDGQRSTDTQYFGPGTRLTVL.

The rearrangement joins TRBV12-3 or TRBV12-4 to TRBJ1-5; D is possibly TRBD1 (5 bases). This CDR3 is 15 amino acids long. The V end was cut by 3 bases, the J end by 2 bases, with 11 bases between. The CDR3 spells CASSFSGVGNQPQHF. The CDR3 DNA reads TGTGCCAGCAGTTTTTCGGGGGTGGGCAATCAGCCCCAGCATTTT.

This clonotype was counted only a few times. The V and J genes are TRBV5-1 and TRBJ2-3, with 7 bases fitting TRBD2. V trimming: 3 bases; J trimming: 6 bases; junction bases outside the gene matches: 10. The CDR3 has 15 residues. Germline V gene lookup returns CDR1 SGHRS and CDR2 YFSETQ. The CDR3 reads CASSSIERGSDTQYF. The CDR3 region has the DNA TGCGCCAGCAGCTCTATAGAGCGGGGAAGCGATACGCAGTATTTT.

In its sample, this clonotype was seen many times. The CDR3 here is CASSQEIGTGGNEQFF. CDR3 DNA: TGTGCCAGCAGCCAGGAAATCGGGACAGGGGGCAATGAGCAGTTCTTC. The rearrangement links TRBV4-2 to TRBJ2-1, with TRBD1 matching over 11 bases. This CDR3 spans 16 amino acids. The ends lost 3 bases at V and 6 bases at J; junction bases unmatched: 7. In germline, CDR1 is LGHNA, CDR2 YNFKEQ.

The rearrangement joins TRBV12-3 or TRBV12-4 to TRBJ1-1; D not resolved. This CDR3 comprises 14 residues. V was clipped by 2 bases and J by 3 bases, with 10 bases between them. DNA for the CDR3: TGTGCCAGCAGTTTAACCGGGCGGCACACTGAAGCTTTCTTT. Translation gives CASSLTGRHTEAFF.

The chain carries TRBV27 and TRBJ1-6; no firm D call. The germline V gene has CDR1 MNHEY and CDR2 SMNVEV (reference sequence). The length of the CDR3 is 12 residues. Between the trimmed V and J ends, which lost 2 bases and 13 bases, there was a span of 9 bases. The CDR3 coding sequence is TGTGCCAGCAGTTTAGGAGGGCGGCCCCTCCACTTT. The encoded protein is CASSLGGRPLHF.

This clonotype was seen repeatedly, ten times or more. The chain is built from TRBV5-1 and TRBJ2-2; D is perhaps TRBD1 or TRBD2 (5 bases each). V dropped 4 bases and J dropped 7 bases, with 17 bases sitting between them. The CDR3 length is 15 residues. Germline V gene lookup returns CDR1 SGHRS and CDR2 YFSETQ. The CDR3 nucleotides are TGCGCCAGCAGCCGGTCCGGGGCCCGGAGCGGGGAGCTGTTTTTT. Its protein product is CASSRSGARSGELFF.

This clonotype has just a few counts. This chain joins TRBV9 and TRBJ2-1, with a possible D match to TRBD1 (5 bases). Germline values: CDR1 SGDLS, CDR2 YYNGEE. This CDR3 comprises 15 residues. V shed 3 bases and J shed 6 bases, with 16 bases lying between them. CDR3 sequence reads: CASSAGAQPVNEQFF. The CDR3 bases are TGTGCCAGCAGCGCTGGGGCACAACCGGTCAATGAGCAGTTCTTC. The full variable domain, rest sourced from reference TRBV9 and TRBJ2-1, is DSGVTQTPKHLITATGQRVTLRCSPRSGDLSVYWYQQSLDQGLQFLIQYYNGEERAKGNILERFSAQQFPDLHSELNLSSLELGDSALYFCASSAGAQPVNEQFFGPGTRLTVL.

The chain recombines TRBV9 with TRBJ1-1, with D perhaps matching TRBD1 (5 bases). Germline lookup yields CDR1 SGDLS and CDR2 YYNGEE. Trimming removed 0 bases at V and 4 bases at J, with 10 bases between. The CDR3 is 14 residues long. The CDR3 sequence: CASSVVGGGTEAFF. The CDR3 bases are TGTGCCAGCAGCGTAGTCGGGGGAGGCACTGAAGCTTTCTTT.

DNA for the CDR3: TGTGCCAGCGGGTGGAGCGACAATGAGCAGTTCTTC. The encoded protein is CASGWSDNEQFF. The gene calls are TRBV6-1 and TRBJ2-1, with D unclear. This CDR3 region has 12 residues. CDR1 is MNHNS and CDR2 is SASEGT in the germline V gene. V lost 8 bases and J 5 bases, leaving 10 bases between the germline ends.

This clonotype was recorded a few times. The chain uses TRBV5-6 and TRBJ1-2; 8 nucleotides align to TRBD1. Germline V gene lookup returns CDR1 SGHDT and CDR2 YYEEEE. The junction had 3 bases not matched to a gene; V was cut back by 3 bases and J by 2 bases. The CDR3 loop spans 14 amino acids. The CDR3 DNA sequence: TGTGCCAGCAGCTCAGGGGGCAGGAACTATGGCTACACCTTC. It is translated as CASSSGGRNYGYTF. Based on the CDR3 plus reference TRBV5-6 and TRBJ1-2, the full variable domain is DAGVTQSPTHLIKTRGQQVTLRCSPKSGHDTVSWYQQALGQGPQFIFQYYEEEERQRGNFPDRFSGHQFPNYSSELNVNALLLGDSALYLCASSSGGRNYGYTFGSGTRLTVV.

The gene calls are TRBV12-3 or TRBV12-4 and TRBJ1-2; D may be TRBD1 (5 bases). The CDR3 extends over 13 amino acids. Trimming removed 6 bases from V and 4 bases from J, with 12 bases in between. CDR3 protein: CASSLGASYGYTF. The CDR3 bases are TGTGCCAGCAGCCTCGGGGCCAGCTATGGCTACACCTTC.

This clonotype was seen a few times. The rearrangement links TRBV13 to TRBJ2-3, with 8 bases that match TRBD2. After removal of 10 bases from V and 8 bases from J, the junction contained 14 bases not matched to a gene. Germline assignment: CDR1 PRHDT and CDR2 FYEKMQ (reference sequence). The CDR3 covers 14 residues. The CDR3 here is CATRPGLGSGTQYF. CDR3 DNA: TGTGCCACCCGGCCGGGACTAGGTAGCGGTACGCAGTATTTT.

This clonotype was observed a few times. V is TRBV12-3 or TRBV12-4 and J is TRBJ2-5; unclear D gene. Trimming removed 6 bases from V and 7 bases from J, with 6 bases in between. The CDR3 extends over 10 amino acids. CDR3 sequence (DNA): TGTGCCAGCAGAGGAGTGACCCAGTACTTC. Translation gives CASRGVTQYF.

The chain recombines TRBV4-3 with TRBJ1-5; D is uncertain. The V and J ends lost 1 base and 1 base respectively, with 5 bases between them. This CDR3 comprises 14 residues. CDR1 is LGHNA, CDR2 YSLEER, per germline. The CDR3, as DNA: TGCGCCAGCAGCCAAGGTTGGAGCAATCAGCCCCAGCATTTT. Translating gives CASSQGWSNQPQHF.

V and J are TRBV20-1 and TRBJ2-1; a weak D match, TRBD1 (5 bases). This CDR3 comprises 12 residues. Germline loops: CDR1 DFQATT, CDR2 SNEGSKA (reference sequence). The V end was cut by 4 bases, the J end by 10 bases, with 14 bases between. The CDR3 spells CSATSRVTEQFF. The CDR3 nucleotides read TGCAGTGCTACCTCCAGGGTTACGGAGCAGTTCTTC.

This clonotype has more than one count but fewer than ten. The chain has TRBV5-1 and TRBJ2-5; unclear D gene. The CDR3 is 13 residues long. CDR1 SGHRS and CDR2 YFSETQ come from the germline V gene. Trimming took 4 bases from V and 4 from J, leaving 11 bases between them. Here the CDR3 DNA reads TGCGCCAGCAGCCCGTGGGGTGGAGAGACCCAGTACTTC. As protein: CASSPWGGETQYF. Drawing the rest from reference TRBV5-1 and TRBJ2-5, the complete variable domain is KAGVTQTPRYLIKTRGQQVTLSCSPISGHRSVSWYQQTPGQGLQFLFEYFSETQRNKGNFPGRFSGRQFSNSRSEMNVSTLELGDSALYLCASSPWGGETQYFGPGTRLLVL.

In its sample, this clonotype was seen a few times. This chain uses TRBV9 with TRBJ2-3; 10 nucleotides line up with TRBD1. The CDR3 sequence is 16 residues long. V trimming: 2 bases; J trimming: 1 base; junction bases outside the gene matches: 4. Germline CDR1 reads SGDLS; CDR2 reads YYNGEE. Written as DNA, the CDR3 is TGTGCCAGCAGCGTCAGGACAGGGGGAGGCACAGATACGCAGTATTTT. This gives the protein CASSVRTGGGTDTQYF. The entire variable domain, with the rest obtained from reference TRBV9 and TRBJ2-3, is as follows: DSGVTQTPKHLITATGQRVTLRCSPRSGDLSVYWYQQSLDQGLQFLIQYYNGEERAKGNILERFSAQQFPDLHSELNLSSLELGDSALYFCASSVRTGGGTDTQYFGPGTRLTVL.

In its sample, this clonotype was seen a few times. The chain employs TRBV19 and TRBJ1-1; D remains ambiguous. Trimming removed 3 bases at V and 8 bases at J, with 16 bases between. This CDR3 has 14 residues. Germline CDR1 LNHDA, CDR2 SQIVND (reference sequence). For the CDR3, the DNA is TGTGCCAGTAGTATCGGGATCTTGGGGATCGAAGCTTTCTTT. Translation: CASSIGILGIEAFF.

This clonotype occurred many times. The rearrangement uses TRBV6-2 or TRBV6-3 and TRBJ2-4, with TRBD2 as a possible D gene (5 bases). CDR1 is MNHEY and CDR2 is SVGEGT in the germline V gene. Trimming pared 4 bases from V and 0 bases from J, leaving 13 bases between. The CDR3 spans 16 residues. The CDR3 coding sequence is TGTGCCAGCAGTTCCTGGACTGTACTAGCCAAAAACATTCAGTACTTC. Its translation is CASSSWTVLAKNIQYF.